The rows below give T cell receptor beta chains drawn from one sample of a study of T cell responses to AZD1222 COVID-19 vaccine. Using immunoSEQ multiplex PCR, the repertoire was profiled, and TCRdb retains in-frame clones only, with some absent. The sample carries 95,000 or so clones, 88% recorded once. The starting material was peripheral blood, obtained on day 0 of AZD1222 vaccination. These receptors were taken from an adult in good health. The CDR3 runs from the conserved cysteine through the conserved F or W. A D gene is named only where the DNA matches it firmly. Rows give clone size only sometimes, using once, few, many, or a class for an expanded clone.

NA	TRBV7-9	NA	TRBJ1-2	CASSLDFYGYTF	TGTGCCAGCAGCTTAGATTTCTATGGCTACACCTTC
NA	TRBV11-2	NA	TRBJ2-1	CASSMGRGAYEQFF	TGTGCCAGCAGCATGGGACGGGGGGCGTATGAGCAGTTCTTC
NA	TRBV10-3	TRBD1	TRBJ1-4	CAIGDREDEKLFF	TGTGCCATCGGAGACAGGGAAGATGAAAAACTGTTTTTT
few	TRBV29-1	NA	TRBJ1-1	CSGHTGSTEAFF	TGCAGCGGTCATACAGGGTCCACTGAAGCTTTCTTT
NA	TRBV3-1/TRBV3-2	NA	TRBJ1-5	CASSQSPRGNQPQHF	TGTGCCAGCAGCCAAAGCCCCAGGGGCAATCAGCCCCAGCATTTT
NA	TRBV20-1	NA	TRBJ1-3	CSVPVADTIYF	TGCAGTGTCCCGGTGGCAGACACCATATATTTT
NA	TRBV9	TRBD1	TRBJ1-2	CANSLGQAYGYTF	TGTGCCAACAGCCTGGGACAGGCCTATGGCTACACCTTC
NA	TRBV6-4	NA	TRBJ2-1	CASTKVRDPDYNEQFF	TGTGCCAGCACCAAGGTCCGGGACCCCGACTACAATGAGCAGTTCTTC
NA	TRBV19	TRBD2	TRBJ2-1	CASSVYSGTSGSYNEQFF	TGTGCCAGTAGTGTTTACTCGGGGACTAGCGGGAGTTACAATGAGCAGTTCTTC
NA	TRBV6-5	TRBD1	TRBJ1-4	CASSRTGNEEKLFF	TGTGCCAGCAGCAGGACAGGGAATGAAGAAAAACTGTTTTTT
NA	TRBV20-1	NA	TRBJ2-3	CSASEGAGGDTQYF	TGCAGTGCTAGTGAGGGGGCCGGGGGAGATACGCAGTATTTT
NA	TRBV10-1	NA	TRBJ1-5	CASREGGDNQPQHF	TGCGCCAGCAGGGAGGGGGGGGACAATCAGCCCCAGCATTTT